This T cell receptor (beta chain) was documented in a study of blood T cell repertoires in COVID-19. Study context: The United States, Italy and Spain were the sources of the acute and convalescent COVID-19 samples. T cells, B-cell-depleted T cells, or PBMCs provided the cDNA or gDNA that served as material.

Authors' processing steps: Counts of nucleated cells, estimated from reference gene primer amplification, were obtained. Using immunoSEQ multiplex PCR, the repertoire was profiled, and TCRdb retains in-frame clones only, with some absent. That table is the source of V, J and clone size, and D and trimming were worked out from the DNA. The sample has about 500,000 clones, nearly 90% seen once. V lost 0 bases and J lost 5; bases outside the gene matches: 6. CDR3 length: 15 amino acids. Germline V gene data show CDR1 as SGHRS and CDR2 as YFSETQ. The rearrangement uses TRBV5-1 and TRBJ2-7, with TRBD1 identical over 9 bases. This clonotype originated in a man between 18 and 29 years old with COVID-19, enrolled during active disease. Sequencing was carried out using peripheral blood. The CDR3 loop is CASSLVGTGINEQYF. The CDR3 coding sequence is TGCGCCAGCAGCTTGGTTGGGACAGGGATCAACGAGCAGTACTTC.